This TCR beta chain was identified in a study of preoperative IRX-2 immunotherapy in early breast cancer. Profiling relied on immunoSEQ multiplex PCR, and the TCRdb table lists in-frame clones only, not all of them. The sample records roughly 42,000 clones, about 72% being singletons. Treatment: preoperative locoregional IRX-2 cytokine immunotherapy. Samples came from a phase Ib trial of preoperative locoregional IRX-2 cytokine immunotherapy. Germline V gene data show CDR1 as SGHDN and CDR2 as FVKESK. The CDR3 consists of 14 residues. V trimming: 6 bases; J trimming: 5 bases; junction bases outside the gene matches: 9.

The input for sequencing was tumor tissue, taken after IRX-2 immunotherapy. This receptor was identified in a human donor with breast cancer. The chain couples TRBV14 to TRBJ2-7, with TRBD1 matching over 8 bases. The CDR3 is CASRQQGVVNEQYF. CDR3 coding DNA: TGTGCCAGCAGACAACAGGGGGTCGTAAACGAGCAGTACTTC.